What follows describes a single T cell receptor beta chain. In the absence of a count, this clone is rated medium-sized (0.01 to 0.1%) from its frequency. Its recognized antigen is unknown. Libraries were constructed by the immunoSEQ multiplex PCR assay. TCRbeta CDR3 sequencing was performed by Adaptive Biotechnologies. For the original study's pipeline: Repertoire similarity was assessed using the Chao-modified Jaccard index and the median clonotype overlap from 200 random subsamples at equal sample size. Similarity analyses were performed using either productive nucleotide sequences or in silico-translated amino acid sequences. To compare repertoires, the researchers applied hierarchical clustering with single linkage as well as t-SNE, based on Chao-modified Jaccard distances. Repertoire diversity was measured with the Renyi index after sample size normalisation across a range of alpha values. As stored in TCRdb, this immuneACCESS dataset retains in-frame rearrangements with V and J assigned. A fraction of the clones does not appear; measured against another copy, unresolved V genes explain less than half of the discrepancy, and the remainder lacks a known reason. V, J and clone size derive from that table, while D and trimming were established from the DNA sequence. The sample's own table lists several thousand clones. Roughly 1.5% of the sample is taken by the ten largest.

The sample originates from a study of synovial regulatory T cells in juvenile arthritis (dated by TCRdb to between 2014 and 2017). Regarding the research as a whole: Of the sequenced patients, a few were therapy-naive, one was treated with methotrexate plus infliximab, several were treated with methotrexate, and one lacked treatment information. TCRbeta CDR3 repertoires of blood iaTreg cells, other blood Treg cells and synovial fluid Treg cells from matched patient samples were compared in the study. Although effector T cell subsets in the cohort were also sequenced for comparisons, the Treg dataset on its own covers only blood and synovial fluid Treg cells. TCR repertoire comparisons included Treg and Teff subsets from fewer than 12 JIA patients with active disease. Findings and caveats that apply to the study as a whole: iaTreg TCR repertoires were largely private across patients and partially overlapped with synovial Teff and blood CPL repertoires. Blood iaTreg cells showed lower TCR diversity than other blood Treg cells, consistent with antigen-driven expansion. Synovial Treg cells shared more CDR3 sequences with iaTreg cells than with other blood Treg cells, and Chao-Jaccard similarity confirmed that synovial Treg cells were more closely related to iaTreg cells.

TCR repertoires were obtained from approximately eleven juvenile idiopathic arthritis patients with active disease who had not reached inactive disease, of whom 3 were polyarticular and 8 were oligoarticular. The TCR-sequenced patients had a median age of about 12 years (range about 2.2-22.9) and median disease duration of approximately seven years (range 0.2-19.1). Samples for TCR repertoire analysis came from two centres in Italy. Peripheral blood mononuclear cells were separated using a Histopaque-1077 density gradient and frozen in around 90% FCS with around 10% DMSO. CDR1 and CDR2 were assigned from the germline V gene as SGDLS and YYNGEE. Inclusive of the bounding cysteine and phenylalanine, the CDR3 is 13 residues long. The DNA sequence is not available.

This sequence uses TRBV9 and TRBJ2-2. Sequenced sample: Treg cells from blood. The intended sense of this specimen's cell subset or site label: remaining (HLA-DR-negative) circulating blood Treg cells. The sequence was obtained from a donor between 2 and 35 years old with juvenile idiopathic arthritis. The CDR3 loop reads CASSALWVGELFF.